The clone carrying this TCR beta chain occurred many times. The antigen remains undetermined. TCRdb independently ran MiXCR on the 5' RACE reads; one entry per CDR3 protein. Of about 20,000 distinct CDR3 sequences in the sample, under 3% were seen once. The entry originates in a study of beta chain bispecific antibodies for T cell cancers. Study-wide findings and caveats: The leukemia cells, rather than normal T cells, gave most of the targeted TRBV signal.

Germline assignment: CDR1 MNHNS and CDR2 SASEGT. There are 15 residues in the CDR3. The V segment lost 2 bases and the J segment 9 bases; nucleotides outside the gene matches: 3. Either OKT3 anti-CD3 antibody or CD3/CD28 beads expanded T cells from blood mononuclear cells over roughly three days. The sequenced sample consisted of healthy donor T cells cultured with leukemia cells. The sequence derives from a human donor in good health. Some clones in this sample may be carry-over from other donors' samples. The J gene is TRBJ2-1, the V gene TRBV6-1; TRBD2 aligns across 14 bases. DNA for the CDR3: TGTGCCAGCAGTGAATGGACTAGCGGGGGGATTGAGCAGTTCTTC. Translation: CASSEWTSGGIEQFF.